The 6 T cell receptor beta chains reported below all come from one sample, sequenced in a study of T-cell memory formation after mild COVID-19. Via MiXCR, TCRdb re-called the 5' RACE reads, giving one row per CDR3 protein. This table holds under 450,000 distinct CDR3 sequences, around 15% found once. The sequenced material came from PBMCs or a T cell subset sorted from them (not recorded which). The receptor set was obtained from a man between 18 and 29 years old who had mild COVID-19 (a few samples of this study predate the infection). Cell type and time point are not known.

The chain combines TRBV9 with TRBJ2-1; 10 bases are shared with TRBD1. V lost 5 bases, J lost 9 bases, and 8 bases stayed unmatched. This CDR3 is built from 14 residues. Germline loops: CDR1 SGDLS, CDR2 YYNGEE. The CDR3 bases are TGTGCCAGCAGGGAGGGACAGGGGATAGGTGAGCAGTTCTTC. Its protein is CASREGQGIGEQFF. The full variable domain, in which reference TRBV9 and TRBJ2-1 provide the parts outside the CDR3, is DSGVTQTPKHLITATGQRVTLRCSPRSGDLSVYWYQQSLDQGLQFLIQYYNGEERAKGNILERFSAQQFPDLHSELNLSSLELGDSALYFCASREGQGIGEQFFGPGTRLTVL.

This CDR3 reads CASSPSEARGAREQYV. DNA for the CDR3: TGTGCCAGCTCACCAAGTGAGGCCAGGGGAGCAAGGGAGCAGTACGTC. The chain carries TRBV18 and TRBJ2-7, with D possibly matching TRBD1 (6 bases). The germline CDR1 and CDR2 sequences are KGHSH and LQKENI. Deletions cut 2 bases from V and 7 bases from J, with 21 bases between. The length of the CDR3 is 16 residues.

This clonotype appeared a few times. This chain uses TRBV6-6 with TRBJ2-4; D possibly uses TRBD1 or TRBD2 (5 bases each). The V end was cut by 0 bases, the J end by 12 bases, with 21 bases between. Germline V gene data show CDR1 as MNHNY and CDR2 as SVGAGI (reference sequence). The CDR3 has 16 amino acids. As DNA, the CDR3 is TGTGCCAGCAGTTACTCTAATCTAGCCGAGGCTGGGACTCAGTACTTC. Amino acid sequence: CASSYSNLAEAGTQYF.

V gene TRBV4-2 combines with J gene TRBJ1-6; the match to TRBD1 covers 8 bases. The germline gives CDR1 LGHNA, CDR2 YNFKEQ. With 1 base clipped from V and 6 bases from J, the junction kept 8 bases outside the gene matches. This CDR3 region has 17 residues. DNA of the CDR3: TGTGCCAGCAGCCAAGCCCAGGGGGCTGGTCGTAATTCACCCCTCCACTTT. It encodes CASSQAQGAGRNSPLHF.

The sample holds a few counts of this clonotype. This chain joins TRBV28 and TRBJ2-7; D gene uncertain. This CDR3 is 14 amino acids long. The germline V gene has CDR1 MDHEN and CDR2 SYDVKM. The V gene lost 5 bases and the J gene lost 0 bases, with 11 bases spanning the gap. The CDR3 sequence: CASSLRFRSYEQYV. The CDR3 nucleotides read TGTGCCAGCAGTCTCAGGTTCCGCTCCTACGAGCAGTACGTC.

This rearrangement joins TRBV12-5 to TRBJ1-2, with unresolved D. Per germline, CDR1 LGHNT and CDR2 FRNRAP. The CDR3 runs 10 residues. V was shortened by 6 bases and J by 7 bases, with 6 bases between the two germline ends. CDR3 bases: TGTGCTAGTGGAGAAGGTGGCTACACCTTC. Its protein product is CASGEGGYTF.